The 9 T cell receptor beta chains presented below share a single source sample, sequenced in a study of STAT5B mutations in CD4+ large granular lymphocyte leukemia. Repertoires were generated with immunoSEQ multiplex PCR, while TCRdb's copy carries only in-frame clones and drops some. Of about 36,000 clones in the sample, 70% to 80% were seen once. Sequenced input: CD4+ T cells from blood buffy coats. All receptors come from a human donor in good health.

This clone was found a few times. The chain joins TRBV7-6 to TRBJ2-1, with D uncertain. The V end was cut by 1 base, the J end by 2 bases, with 6 bases between. The length of the CDR3 is 14 residues. Germline values: CDR1 SGHVS, CDR2 FNYEAQ. CDR3: CASSLGNAYNEQFF. The CDR3, as DNA: TGTGCCAGCAGCTTAGGTAACGCCTACAATGAGCAGTTCTTC.

The chain recombines TRBV9 with TRBJ2-5, with D maybe TRBD1 (6 bases). Looked up from germline, CDR1 is SGDLS and CDR2 is YYNGEE. Trimming stripped 3 bases from V and 2 bases from J, with 11 bases between. The CDR3 contains 14 residues. The DNA for the CDR3 is TGTGCCAGCAGCGCGGACAGCCTACAAGAGACCCAGTACTTC. Protein product: CASSADSLQETQYF.

The chain carries TRBV6-5 and TRBJ2-1; a weak D match, TRBD1 (5 bases). Trimming cost V 5 bases and J 1 base, with 12 bases left between them. This CDR3 region has 15 residues. Germline V gene lookup returns CDR1 MNHEY and CDR2 SVGAGI. CDR3 coding DNA: TGTGCCAGCAGTAAGACAGACCTATCCTACAATGAGCAGTTCTTC. Its protein product is CASSKTDLSYNEQFF.

This clone turned up a few times. The chain couples TRBV9 to TRBJ2-7; 7 nucleotides match TRBD1. The V and J ends lost 0 bases and 0 bases, in that order; junction bases with no gene match: 3. Germline CDR1 SGDLS, CDR2 YYNGEE. The CDR3 is 15 residues long. Here the CDR3 DNA reads TGTGCCAGCAGCGTAGAGGGACAGAGCTCCTACGAGCAGTACTTC. Translation gives CASSVEGQSSYEQYF.

The chain has TRBV7-2 and TRBJ2-5; D unresolved. The CDR3 extends over 13 amino acids. V was cut by 4 bases and J by 5 bases, with 11 bases left in between. Looked up from germline, CDR1 is SGHTA and CDR2 is FQGNSA. The CDR3 coding sequence is TGTGCCAGCAGCTCCCCCGGTGTTGAGACCCAGTACTTC. It translates to CASSSPGVETQYF.

The chain is built from TRBV29-1 and TRBJ2-5, with D possibly matching TRBD2 (5 bases). Germline V gene data show CDR1 as SQVTM and CDR2 as ANQGSEA. V gave up 3 bases and J gave up 5 bases, with 10 bases separating them. This CDR3 has 12 residues. The CDR3: CSVEASGETQYF. The CDR3 DNA reads as TGCAGCGTTGAGGCCTCGGGGGAGACCCAGTACTTC.

The rearrangement uses TRBV4-1 and TRBJ2-3, with 11 nucleotides matching TRBD1. The trim removed 11 bases at V and 4 bases at J, leaving 14 bases unmatched. Germline V gives CDR1 MGHRA, CDR2 YSYEKL. This CDR3 region has 16 residues. CDR3 nucleotides: TGCGCCTCCTCAGACCGGGGACAGGGGGTGGCAGATACGCAGTATTTT. Its translation is CASSDRGQGVADTQYF.

The chain carries TRBV6-5 and TRBJ2-3; no clear D. The germline V and J ends were trimmed by 8 bases and 8 bases, with 14 bases remaining between them. The CDR3 runs to 12 residues. Germline CDR1 reads MNHEY; CDR2 reads SVGAGI. Written as DNA, the CDR3 is TGTGCCAGCGTAACCCGGGCAGGTACGCAGTATTTT. Translated, it gives CASVTRAGTQYF.

This clone was picked up one time. As DNA, the CDR3 is TGTGCCAGCAGCTCCGGGACAGTCCAAGAGACCCAGTACTTC. The encoded protein is CASSSGTVQETQYF. The rearrangement joins TRBV7-3 to TRBJ2-5, with 7 bases matching TRBD1. Trimming removed 4 bases from V and 1 base from J; junction bases left unmatched: 3. CDR3 length equals 14 residues. The germline gives CDR1 SGHTA, CDR2 FQGTGA.